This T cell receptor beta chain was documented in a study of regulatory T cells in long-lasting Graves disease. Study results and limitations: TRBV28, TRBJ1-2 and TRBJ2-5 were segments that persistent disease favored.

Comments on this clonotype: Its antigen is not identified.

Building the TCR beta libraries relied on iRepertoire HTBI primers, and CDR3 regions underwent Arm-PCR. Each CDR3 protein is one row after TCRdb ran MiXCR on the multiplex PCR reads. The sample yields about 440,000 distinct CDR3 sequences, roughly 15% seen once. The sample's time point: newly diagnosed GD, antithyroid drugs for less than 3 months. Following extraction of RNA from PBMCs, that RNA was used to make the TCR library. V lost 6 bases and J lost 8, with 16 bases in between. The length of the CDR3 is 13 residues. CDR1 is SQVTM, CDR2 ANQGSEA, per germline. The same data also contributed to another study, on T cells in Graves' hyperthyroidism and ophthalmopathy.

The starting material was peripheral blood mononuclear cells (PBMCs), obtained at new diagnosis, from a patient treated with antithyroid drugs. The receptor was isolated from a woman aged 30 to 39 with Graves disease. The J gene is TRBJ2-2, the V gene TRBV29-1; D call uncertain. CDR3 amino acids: CSVRSGRAGELFF. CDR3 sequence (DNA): TGCAGCGTCCGATCGGGTAGGGCAGGGGAGCTGTTTTTT.